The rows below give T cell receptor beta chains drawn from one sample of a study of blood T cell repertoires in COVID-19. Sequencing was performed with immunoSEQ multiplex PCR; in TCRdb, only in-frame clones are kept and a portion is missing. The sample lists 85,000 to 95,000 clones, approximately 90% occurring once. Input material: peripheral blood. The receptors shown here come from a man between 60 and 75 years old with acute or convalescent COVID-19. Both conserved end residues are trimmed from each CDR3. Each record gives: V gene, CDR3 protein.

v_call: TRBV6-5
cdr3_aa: AITFGTGITEAF

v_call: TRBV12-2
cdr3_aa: ASRHRWVAAGTDTQY

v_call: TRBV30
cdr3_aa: AWSTGSRVSYEQY

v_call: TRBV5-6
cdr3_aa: ASSLVAFGQGGSPLH

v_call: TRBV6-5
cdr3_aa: ASVAVRAGVDTQY

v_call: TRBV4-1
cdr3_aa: ASSQEVVGVNTEAF

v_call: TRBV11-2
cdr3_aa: ASSSPGLPVELF

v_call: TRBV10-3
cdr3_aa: AISPSASYEQY

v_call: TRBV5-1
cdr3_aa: ASSLGQYEQY

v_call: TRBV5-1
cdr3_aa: ASRRETVNNSPLH

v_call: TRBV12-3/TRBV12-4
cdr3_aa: ASSFIGDTEAF

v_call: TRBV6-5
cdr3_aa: ASSWSGGAGDEQF

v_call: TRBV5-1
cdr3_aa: ASRDPGTSGGVSRTDTQY

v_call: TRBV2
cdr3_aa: ASSDPSGGARTDTQY

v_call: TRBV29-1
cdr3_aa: SVSGTSFNEQF

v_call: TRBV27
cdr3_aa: ASSRQEAYEQY

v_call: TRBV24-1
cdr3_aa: ATSVTANYGYT

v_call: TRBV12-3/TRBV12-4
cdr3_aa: ASSLGRNYGYT

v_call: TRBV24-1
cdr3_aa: ATSDAGSPNEKLF

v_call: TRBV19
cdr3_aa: ATRPGQGGLDTEAF

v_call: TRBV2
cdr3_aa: AGGQESTDTQY

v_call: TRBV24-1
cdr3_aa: ATSDLPRTENTGELF

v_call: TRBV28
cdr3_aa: ASKTGGGSGANVLT

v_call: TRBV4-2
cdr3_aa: ASSQIGLADQETQY

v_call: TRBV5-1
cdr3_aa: ASSHGLAETKETQY

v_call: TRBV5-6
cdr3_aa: ASSGLGQLDFNGYT